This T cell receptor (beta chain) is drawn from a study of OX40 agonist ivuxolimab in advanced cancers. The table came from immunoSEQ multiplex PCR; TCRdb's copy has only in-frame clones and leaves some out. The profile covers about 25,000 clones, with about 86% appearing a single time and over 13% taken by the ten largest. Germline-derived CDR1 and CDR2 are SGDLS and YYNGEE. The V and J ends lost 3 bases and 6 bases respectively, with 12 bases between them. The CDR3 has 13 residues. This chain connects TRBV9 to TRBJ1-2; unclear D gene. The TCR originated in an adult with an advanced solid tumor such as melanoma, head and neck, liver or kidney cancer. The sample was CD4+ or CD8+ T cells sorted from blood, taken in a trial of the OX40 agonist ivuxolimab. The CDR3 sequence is CASSDPTKNGYTF. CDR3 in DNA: TGTGCCAGCAGCGACCCGACGAAGAATGGCTACACCTTC. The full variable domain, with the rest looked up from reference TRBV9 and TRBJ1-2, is DSGVTQTPKHLITATGQRVTLRCSPRSGDLSVYWYQQSLDQGLQFLIQYYNGEERAKGNILERFSAQQFPDLHSELNLSSLELGDSALYFCASSDPTKNGYTFGSGTRLTVV.